A single sample gave rise to the 19 T cell receptor beta chains below, sequenced in a study of T cells in Graves' hyperthyroidism and ophthalmopathy. Amplified TCR beta CDR3 regions derived from RNA transcripts. TCR CDR3 regions were first amplified by RT-PCR with HTBI primers. TCRdb passed the multiplex PCR reads through MiXCR, listing each CDR3 protein once. The sample lists 240,000 or so distinct CDR3 sequences, 16% seen once, with around 26% in the top ten. Sequencing used blood. These receptor sequences come from a woman in her late teens or twenties with Graves' ophthalmopathy.

This chain uses TRBV28 with TRBJ1-2, with TRBD1 matching 8 bases. Unmatched junction bases numbered 13, after V lost 6 bases and J lost 1 base. Per germline, CDR1 MDHEN and CDR2 SYDVKM. The CDR3 length is 17 residues. DNA of the CDR3: TGTGCCAGCAGGTCCCTCAGGGGGCGCCAAAGTAACTATGGCTACACCTTC. It specifies CASRSLRGRQSNYGYTF.

The chain is built from TRBV11-2 and TRBJ2-5; no clear D gene. The CDR3 covers 15 residues. The V end lost 1 base, the J end lost 2 bases, and 11 bases lay between the germline ends. Germline CDR1 is SGHAT and CDR2 is FQNNGV. CDR3 protein: CASSLVFAAQETQYF. The CDR3 DNA sequence: TGTGCCAGCAGCTTAGTTTTCGCAGCACAAGAGACCCAGTACTTC. Drawing the rest from reference TRBV11-2 and TRBJ2-5, the complete variable domain is EAGVAQSPRYKIIEKRQSVAFWCNPISGHATLYWYQQILGQGPKLLIQFQNNGVVDDSQLPKDRFSAERLKGVDSTLKIQPAKLEDSAVYLCASSLVFAAQETQYFGPGTRLLVL.

This clonotype has ten or more counts. The chain has TRBV7-8 and TRBJ1-1; D gene unclear. V was trimmed by 6 bases and J by 5 bases, leaving 19 bases between them. The germline gives CDR1 SGHVS, CDR2 FQNEAQ. The CDR3 is 15 amino acids. In DNA form, the CDR3 reads TGTGCCAGCAGGAAAGGACGGGCTGTTGGTACTGAAGCTTTCTTT. Residues: CASRKGRAVGTEAFF.

This clonotype showed up many times. V gene TRBV4-3 combines with J gene TRBJ2-4; D perhaps matches TRBD1 (6 bases). This CDR3 is 14 amino acids long. V lost 0 bases, J lost 11 bases, and 14 bases lay in between. CDR1 and CDR2 from the germline V gene are LGHNA and YSLEER. The CDR3 coding sequence is TGCGCCAGCAGCCAAGATTCAACAGGGACGCTTCAGTACTTC. Translation: CASSQDSTGTLQYF.

This clonotype was counted many times. This chain uses TRBV7-3 with TRBJ1-5; a weak D match, TRBD1 (5 bases). V lost 2 bases, J lost 0 bases, and 23 bases lay in between. There are 20 residues in the CDR3. Germline V gene lookup returns CDR1 SGHTA and CDR2 FQGTGA. For the CDR3, the DNA is TGTGCCAGCAGCTTAGACCTTGCGGGGGGGGGTGCGGATAGCAATCAGCCCCAGCATTTT. This translates into CASSLDLAGGGADSNQPQHF.

This clonotype came up many times. V usage is TRBV7-9 and J usage is TRBJ1-1; D not resolved. V gave up 8 bases and J gave up 5 bases, with 12 bases separating them. CDR3 length: 12 residues. Germline V gene lookup returns CDR1 SEHNR and CDR2 FQNEAQ (reference sequence). The DNA of the CDR3 is TGTGCCAGCTCGAGGGATCAGACTGAAGCTTTCTTT. This sequence encodes CASSRDQTEAFF.

This clonotype was counted many times. The chain is built from TRBV2 and TRBJ1-4; TRBD1 aligns across 7 bases. Trimming cost V 2 bases and J 2 bases; bases outside gene matches: 2. The CDR3 totals 15 residues. Germline V gives CDR1 SNHLY, CDR2 FYNNEI. DNA of the CDR3: TGTGCCAGCAGTGAAAAGGGGGCGACTAATGAAAAACTGTTTTTT. Its protein product is CASSEKGATNEKLFF.

This clonotype was recorded many times. The V gene is TRBV7-3, the J gene TRBJ1-6; weak D call: TRBD1 (5 bases). Trimming stripped 5 bases from V and 9 bases from J, with 20 bases between. Germline V lookup: CDR1 SGHTA, CDR2 FQGTGA. The CDR3 spans 16 residues. The CDR3 region has the DNA TGTGCCAGCAGCCTACACGACAGAGGGTCCGGTTCACCCCTCCACTTT. The encoded protein is CASSLHDRGSGSPLHF.

This clonotype was recorded many times. V is TRBV28 and J is TRBJ1-1, with unresolved D. The germline V and J ends were trimmed by 9 bases and 4 bases, with 12 bases remaining between them. This CDR3 is built from 12 residues. The V gene's germline CDR1 is MDHEN and CDR2 SYDVKM. The CDR3 coding sequence is TGTGCCAGTACGAACGCTTTCACTGAAGCTTTCTTT. It specifies CASTNAFTEAFF.

This clonotype has at least ten counts. The V gene is TRBV5-1, the J gene TRBJ1-1; no clear D. The germline CDR1 and CDR2 sequences are SGHRS and YFSETQ. There are 14 residues in the CDR3. The germline V and J ends were trimmed by 0 bases and 4 bases, with 10 bases remaining between them. The CDR3 protein is CASSLGPGFTEAFF. As DNA, the CDR3 is TGCGCCAGCAGCTTGGGTCCGGGGTTCACTGAAGCTTTCTTT.

The chain carries TRBV7-2 and TRBJ2-3; 8 nucleotides match TRBD1. CDR3 length equals 14 residues. The germline V gene has CDR1 SGHTA and CDR2 FQGNSA. J was trimmed by 7 bases and V by 3 bases; bases with no gene match: 6. The CDR3 reads CASSFDRGPYTQYF. The CDR3 coding sequence is TGTGCCAGCAGCTTCGACAGGGGCCCGTATACGCAGTATTTT.

This clonotype showed up many times. The chain joins TRBV7-2 to TRBJ1-2; D ambiguous. Trimming took off 6 bases at V and 2 bases at J, with 7 bases between the two ends. This CDR3 has 12 amino acids. Germline V gene data show CDR1 as SGHTA and CDR2 as FQGNSA. The CDR3 sequence: CASSPLNYGYTF. CDR3 in DNA: TGTGCCAGCAGTCCACTCAACTATGGCTACACCTTC.

V gene TRBV5-1 combines with J gene TRBJ1-4, with D maybe TRBD1 (6 bases). Looked up from germline, CDR1 is SGHRS and CDR2 is YFSETQ. CDR3 length: 16 residues. V gave up 4 bases and J gave up 6 bases, with 19 bases separating them. CDR3 sequence (DNA): TGCGCCAGCAGCCCACGACAGGTCGGCTTCCATGAAAAACTGTTTTTT. It specifies CASSPRQVGFHEKLFF.

The sample holds many counts of this clonotype. The chain couples TRBV18 to TRBJ2-4; 10 nucleotides agree with TRBD2. CDR3 size: 14 residues. Unmatched junction bases numbered 2, after V lost 3 bases and J lost 6 bases. CDR1 is KGHSH, CDR2 LQKENI, per germline. The CDR3 DNA is TGTGCCAGCTCACCTCTAGCGGGAGTAAACATTCAGTACTTC. It specifies CASSPLAGVNIQYF.

This clonotype was detected ten times or more. The V call is TRBV7-6, the J call TRBJ1-1; 7 bases fit TRBD1. V was pared by 5 bases and J by 1 base, with 4 bases of the junction left unmatched. The germline gives CDR1 SGHVS, CDR2 FNYEAQ. The CDR3 is 14 residues long. The CDR3: CASSPGQSNTEAFF. DNA for the CDR3: TGTGCCAGCAGCCCGGGACAGTCGAACACTGAAGCTTTCTTT.

The chain employs TRBV19 and TRBJ2-6; perhaps TRBD1 as D (6 bases). The germline V gene has CDR1 LNHDA and CDR2 SQIVND (reference sequence). The CDR3 totals 19 residues. Trimming stripped 6 bases from V and 0 bases from J, with 21 bases between. The CDR3 reads CASRGASSGRSSGANVLTF. The DNA for the CDR3 is TGTGCCAGTAGGGGGGCATCGTCAGGGCGAAGCTCTGGGGCCAACGTCCTGACTTTC.

The gene calls are TRBV5-5 and TRBJ1-2; TRBD1 agrees at 9 bases. Germline lookup yields CDR1 SGHKS and CDR2 YYEKEE (reference sequence). The CDR3 spans 17 residues. Unmatched junction bases numbered 14, after V lost 0 bases and J lost 8 bases. The CDR3 coding sequence is TGTGCCAGCAGCTTGGAGTTTCTGGGACAGGGCATCCTCGGCTACACCTTC. It yields the protein CASSLEFLGQGILGYTF. The whole variable domain, remainder taken from reference TRBV5-5 and TRBJ1-2, is DAGVTQSPTHLIKTRGQQVTLRCSPISGHKSVSWYQQVLGQGPQFIFQYYEKEERGRGNFPDRFSARQFPNYSSELNVNALLLGDSALYLCASSLEFLGQGILGYTFGSGTRLTVV.

This clonotype has a count of ten or more. J is TRBJ2-7 and V is TRBV14, with D unresolved. There are 15 residues in the CDR3. The germline CDR1 and CDR2 sequences are SGHDN and FVKESK. V lost 3 bases to trimming and J lost 2 bases, with 14 bases between them. CDR3 nucleotide sequence: TGTGCCAGCAGCCAGCTTGGGCAAAGTCCCTACGAGCAGTACTTC. Translating it yields CASSQLGQSPYEQYF.

This clonotype was seen many times. The rearrangement joins TRBV13 to TRBJ2-5; 9 nucleotides align to TRBD2. The CDR3 is 17 amino acids. In germline, CDR1 is PRHDT, CDR2 FYEKMQ (reference sequence). V dropped 0 bases and J dropped 2; count of bases not matched to a gene: 7. This chain's CDR3 is CASSLGGVAGEQETQYF. DNA of the CDR3: TGTGCCAGCAGCTTAGGCGGGGTAGCGGGGGAACAAGAGACCCAGTACTTC.